This TCR beta chain was sequenced in a study of naive CD8 T cells in extremely preterm neonates. Study findings and constraints: Preterm CDR3s were shorter than older groups', with fewer N additions and less trimming.

Measured with immunoSEQ multiplex PCR; TCRdb has only the in-frame clones, and not every one. The data hold about 5,500 clones, with 95% to 98% observed a single time. This clone appeared once. What it recognizes is unknown. Germline CDR1 reads MNHNS; CDR2 reads SASEGT. This CDR3 is 14 amino acids long. Deletions cut 4 bases from V and 0 bases from J, with 7 bases between. The chain joins TRBV6-1 to TRBJ1-3; D ambiguous. This clonotype originated in a human donor in good health. The sample comprised naive CD8+ T cells from blood. The chain's CDR3 is CASSVRFSGNTIYF. The DNA for the CDR3 is TGTGCCAGCAGTGTACGGTTCTCTGGAAACACCATATATTTT.